This TCR beta chain was sequenced during a study of metastatic and nonmetastatic thyroid tumors. Study-level information: Across blood and tumor or nodule tissue, repertoires from malignant and benign thyroid patients were compared with one another.

TCRdb redid the clone calls on the PCR reads using MiXCR. The repertoire includes approximately 31,000 clones, around 20% of them detected once, and around a fifth sits in the top ten. Study results and limitations: The study reportedly found significantly higher TCR beta diversity in malignant thyroid tumors than benign nodules, in blood and tumor.

This CDR3 has 15 residues. Germline lookup yields CDR1 SEHNR and CDR2 FQNEAQ (reference sequence). The J segment lost 2 bases and the V segment lost 5 bases, leaving 4 bases of the junction unmatched. Comment on this clone: The target antigen is unknown.

Every patient underwent thyroid surgery untreated. The J gene is TRBJ2-2, the V gene TRBV7-9; 8 bases align to TRBD1. Sequenced material: blood. This TCR derives from a female donor with papillary thyroid cancer or a benign thyroid nodule (not recorded which). Some clones in this sample may be carry-over from other donors' samples. The CDR3 here is CASSRTGSNTGELFF. The CDR3 region has the DNA TGTGCCAGCAGCAGGACAGGGAGCAACACCGGGGAGCTGTTTTTT.